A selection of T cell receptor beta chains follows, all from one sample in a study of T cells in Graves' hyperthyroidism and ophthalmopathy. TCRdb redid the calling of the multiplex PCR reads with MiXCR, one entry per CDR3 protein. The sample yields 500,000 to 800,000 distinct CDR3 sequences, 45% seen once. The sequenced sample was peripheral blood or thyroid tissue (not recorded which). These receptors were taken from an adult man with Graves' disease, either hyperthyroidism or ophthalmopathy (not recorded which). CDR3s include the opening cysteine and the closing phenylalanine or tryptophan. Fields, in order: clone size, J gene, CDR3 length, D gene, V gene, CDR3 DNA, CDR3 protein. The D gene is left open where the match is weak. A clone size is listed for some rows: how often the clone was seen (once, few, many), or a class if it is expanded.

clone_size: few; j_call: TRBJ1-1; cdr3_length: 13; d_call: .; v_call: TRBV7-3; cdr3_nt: TGTGCCAGCAGCTATACAGGGAGGACTGAAGCTTTCTTT; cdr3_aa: CASSYTGRTEAFF
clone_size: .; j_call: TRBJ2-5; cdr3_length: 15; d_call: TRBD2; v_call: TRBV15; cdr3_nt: TGTGCCACCAGCAGGACAGCGGGAGTGGTGGAGACCCAGTACTTC; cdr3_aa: CATSRTAGVVETQYF
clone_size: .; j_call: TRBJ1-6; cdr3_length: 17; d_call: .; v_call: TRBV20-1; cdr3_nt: TGCAGTGCTCGAGGATCAGAAGGGGTTTTAATGGATTCACCCCTCCACTTT; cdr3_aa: CSARGSEGVLMDSPLHF
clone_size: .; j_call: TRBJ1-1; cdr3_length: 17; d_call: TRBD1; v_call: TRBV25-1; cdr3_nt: TGTGCCAGCAGCGTCAAGGCCCGGACAGGTTCTAACACTGAAGCTTTCTTT; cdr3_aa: CASSVKARTGSNTEAFF
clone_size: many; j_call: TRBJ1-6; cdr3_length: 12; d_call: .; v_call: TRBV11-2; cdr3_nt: TGTGCCAGCAGCTACCATAATTCACCCCTCCACTTT; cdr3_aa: CASSYHNSPLHF
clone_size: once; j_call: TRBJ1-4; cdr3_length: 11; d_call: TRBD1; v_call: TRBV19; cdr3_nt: TGTGCCTGGGGACAGTCAGAAAAACTGTTTTTT; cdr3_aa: CAWGQSEKLFF
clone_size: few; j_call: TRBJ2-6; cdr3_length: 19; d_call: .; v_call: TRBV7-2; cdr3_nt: TGTGCCAGCAGCCGGTCAACCCGACCAGGGTCCTCTGGGGCCAACGTCCTGACTTTC; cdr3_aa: CASSRSTRPGSSGANVLTF
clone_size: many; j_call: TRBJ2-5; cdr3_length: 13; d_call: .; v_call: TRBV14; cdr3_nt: TGTGCCAGCACCCTCGGCAGAAAAGAGACCCAGTACTTC; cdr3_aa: CASTLGRKETQYF
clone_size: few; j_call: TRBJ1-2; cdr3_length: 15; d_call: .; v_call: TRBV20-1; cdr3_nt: TGCAGTGCTAGAGATATGGCCCCACTCAACTATGGCTACACCTTC; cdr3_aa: CSARDMAPLNYGYTF
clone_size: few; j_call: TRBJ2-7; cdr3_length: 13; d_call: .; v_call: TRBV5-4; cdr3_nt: TGTGCCAGCAGCTTGGAGATGGGATACGAGCAGTACTTC; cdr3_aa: CASSLEMGYEQYF
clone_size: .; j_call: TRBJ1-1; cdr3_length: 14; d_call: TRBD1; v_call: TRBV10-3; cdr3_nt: TGTGCCAGCAGAGGACAGGGGGCTCGGACTGAAGCTTTCTTT; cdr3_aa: CASRGQGARTEAFF
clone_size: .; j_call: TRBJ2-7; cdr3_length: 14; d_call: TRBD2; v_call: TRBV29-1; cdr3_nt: TGCAGCACCCGACTAGCGGGAGTGCGCGACGAGCAGTACTTC; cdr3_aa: CSTRLAGVRDEQYF
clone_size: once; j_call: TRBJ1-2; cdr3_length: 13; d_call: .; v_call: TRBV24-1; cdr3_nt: TGTGCCAGCAGTTTATCAGTGGACTATGGCTACACCTTC; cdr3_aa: CASSLSVDYGYTF
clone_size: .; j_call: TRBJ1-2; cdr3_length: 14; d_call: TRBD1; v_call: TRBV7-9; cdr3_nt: TGTGCCAGCAGCCTCCGCGGGACAGATGGTGGCTACACCTTC; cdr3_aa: CASSLRGTDGGYTF
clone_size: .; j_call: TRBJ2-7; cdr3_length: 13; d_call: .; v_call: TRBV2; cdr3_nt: TGTGCCACCAGTGCCATAGGGACTGATGAGCAGTACTTC; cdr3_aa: CATSAIGTDEQYF
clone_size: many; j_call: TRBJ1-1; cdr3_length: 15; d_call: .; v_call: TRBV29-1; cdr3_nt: TGCAGCGTTGCTCCTATATCGACAGGTGGGACTGAAGCTTTCTTT; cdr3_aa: CSVAPISTGGTEAFF
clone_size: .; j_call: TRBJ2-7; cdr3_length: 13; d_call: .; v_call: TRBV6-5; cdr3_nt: TGTGCCAGCAGTCCAGGACAGCCATCGGGGCAGTACTTC; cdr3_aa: CASSPGQPSGQYF
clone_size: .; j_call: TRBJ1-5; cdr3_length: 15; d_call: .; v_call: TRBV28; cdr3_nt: TGTGCCAGCCAGGAGGGGGGAGGGGGGAATCAGCCCCAGCATTTT; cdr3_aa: CASQEGGGGNQPQHF
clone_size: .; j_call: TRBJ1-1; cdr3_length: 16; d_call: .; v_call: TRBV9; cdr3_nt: TGTGCCAGCAGACACCGGGGAGGTAGGGTGAACACTGAAGCTTTCTTT; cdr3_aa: CASRHRGGRVNTEAFF
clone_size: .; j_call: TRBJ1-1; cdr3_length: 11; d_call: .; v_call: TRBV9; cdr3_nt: TGTGCCAGCAGCTTAAAGGAAAGAGCTTTCTTT; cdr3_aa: CASSLKERAFF
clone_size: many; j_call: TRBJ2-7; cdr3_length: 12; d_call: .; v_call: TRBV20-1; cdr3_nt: TGCAGTGCTAGTGGGGCCTTCTACGAGCAGTACTTC; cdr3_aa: CSASGAFYEQYF
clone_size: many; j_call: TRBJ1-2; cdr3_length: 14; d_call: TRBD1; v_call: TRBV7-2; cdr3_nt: TGTGCCAGCAGCTTAGGTCCAGGGGGGGATGGCTACACCTTC; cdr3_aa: CASSLGPGGDGYTF
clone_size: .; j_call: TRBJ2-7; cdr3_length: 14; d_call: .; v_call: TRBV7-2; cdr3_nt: TGTGCCAGCAGCTTAGGCCAGGGCTTTTTCGAGCAGTACTTC; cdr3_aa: CASSLGQGFFEQYF
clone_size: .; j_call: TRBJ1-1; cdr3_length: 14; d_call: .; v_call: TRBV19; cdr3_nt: TGTGCCAGTAGTGGCAGGGGAATGAACACTGAAGCTTTCTTT; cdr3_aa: CASSGRGMNTEAFF
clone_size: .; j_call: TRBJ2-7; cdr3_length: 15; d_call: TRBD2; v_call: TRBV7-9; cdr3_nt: TGTGCCAGCAGCGGGACTAGCGGGGGTCACTACGAGCAGTACTTC; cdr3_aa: CASSGTSGGHYEQYF
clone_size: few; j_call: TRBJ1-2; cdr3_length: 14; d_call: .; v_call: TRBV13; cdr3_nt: TGTGCCAGCAGTGACGGCAGGACTACCCGGGGCTACACCTTC; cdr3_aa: CASSDGRTTRGYTF
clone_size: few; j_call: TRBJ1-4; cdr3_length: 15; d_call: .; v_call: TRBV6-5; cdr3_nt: TGTGCCAGCAGTTACTCTACACGGATTAATGAAAAACTGTTTTTT; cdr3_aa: CASSYSTRINEKLFF
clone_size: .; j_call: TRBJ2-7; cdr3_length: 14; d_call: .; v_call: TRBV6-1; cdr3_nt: TGTGCCAGCAGTAGGACAAACGTTGATCACGAGCAGTACTTC; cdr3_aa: CASSRTNVDHEQYF
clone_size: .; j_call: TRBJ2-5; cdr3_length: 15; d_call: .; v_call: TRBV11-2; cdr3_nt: TGTGCCAGCAGCTTATTCGGAGGGTCCAATCAGCCCCAGTACTTC; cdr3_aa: CASSLFGGSNQPQYF
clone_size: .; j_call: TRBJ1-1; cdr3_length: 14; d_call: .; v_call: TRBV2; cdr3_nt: TGTGCCAGCAGCCACATAAGTGTGAACACTGAAGCTTTCTTT; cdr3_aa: CASSHISVNTEAFF
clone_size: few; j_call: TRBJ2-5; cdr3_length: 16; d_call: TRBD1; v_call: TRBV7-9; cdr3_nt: TGTGCCAGCAGCTTAGCCGGACAGGGGCGGAGAGAGACCCAGTACTTC; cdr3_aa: CASSLAGQGRRETQYF